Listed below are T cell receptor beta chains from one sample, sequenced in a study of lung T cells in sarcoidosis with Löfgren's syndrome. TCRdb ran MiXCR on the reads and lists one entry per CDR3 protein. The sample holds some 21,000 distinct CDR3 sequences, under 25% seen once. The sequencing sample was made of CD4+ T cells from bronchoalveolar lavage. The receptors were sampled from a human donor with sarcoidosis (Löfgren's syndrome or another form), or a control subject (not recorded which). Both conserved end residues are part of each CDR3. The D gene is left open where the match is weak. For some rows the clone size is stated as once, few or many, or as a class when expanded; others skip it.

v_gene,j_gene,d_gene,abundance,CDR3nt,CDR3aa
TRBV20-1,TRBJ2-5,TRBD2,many,TGCAGTGCTAGATTAGCGGGAGGATGGGGACAAGAGACCCAGTACTTC,CSARLAGGWGQETQYF
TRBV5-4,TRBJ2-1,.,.,TGTGCCAGCAGTCTGGCCAGGGAAAATGAGCAGTTCTTC,CASSLARENEQFF
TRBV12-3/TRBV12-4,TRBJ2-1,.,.,TGTGCCAGCAGTCCCTTCCCAGGGAGTGGGTCCTACAATGAGCAGTTCTTC,CASSPFPGSGSYNEQFF
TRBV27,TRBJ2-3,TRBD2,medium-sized,TGTGCCAGCAGTTTACGAATCCCAGCGGGAGGAGATACGCAGTATTTT,CASSLRIPAGGDTQYF
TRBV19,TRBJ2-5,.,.,TGTGCCAGTAGTCTCACTCCGGGACCCACGGAAGAGACCCAGTACTTC,CASSLTPGPTEETQYF
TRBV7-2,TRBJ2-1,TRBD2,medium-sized,TGTGCCAGCAGCTCCCTGGTGATAGCGGGGAATGAGCAGTTCTTC,CASSSLVIAGNEQFF
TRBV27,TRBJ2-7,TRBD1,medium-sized,TGTGCCAGCAGTCGAGATTCGGGACAGGCCTACGAGCAGTACTTC,CASSRDSGQAYEQYF
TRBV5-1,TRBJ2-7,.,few,TGCGCCAGCAGCTTGGTTCCAGCGGCCTCCTACGAGCAGTACTTC,CASSLVPAASYEQYF
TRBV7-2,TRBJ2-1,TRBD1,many,TGTGCCAGCAGCTTCGCCCGACAGGGACGAAATGAGCAGTTCTTC,CASSFARQGRNEQFF
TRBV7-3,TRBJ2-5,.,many,TGTGCCAGCAGCTTAGGCGGGTACGGGGAGACCCAGTACTTC,CASSLGGYGETQYF
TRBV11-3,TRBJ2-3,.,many,TGTGCCAGCAGCTTAGATGGTAGCACAGATACGCAGTATTTT,CASSLDGSTDTQYF
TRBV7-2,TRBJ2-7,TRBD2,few,TGTGCCAGCAGCTCACAACCGGGACTAGCCTCCTACGAGCAGTACTTC,CASSSQPGLASYEQYF
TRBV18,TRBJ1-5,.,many,TGTGCCAGCTCACCCTACAGGGACGGTCAGCCCCAGCATTTT,CASSPYRDGQPQHF
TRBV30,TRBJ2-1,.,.,TGTGCCGTGAGCTTTTACAATGAGCAGTTCTTC,CAVSFYNEQFF
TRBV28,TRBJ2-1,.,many,TGTGCCAGCAGTTCCCCGGACTACTATTCCTACAATGAGCAGTTCTTC,CASSSPDYYSYNEQFF
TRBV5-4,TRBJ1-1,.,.,TGTGCCAGCAGCTTGGATTCGGGGATGAACACTGGAGCTTTCTTT,CASSLDSGMNTGAFF
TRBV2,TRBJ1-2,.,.,TGTGCCAGCAGTGAAGAGGGTCGTGACTATGGCTACACCTTC,CASSEEGRDYGYTF
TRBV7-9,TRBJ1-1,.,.,TGTGCCAGCAGCCGGTCTTTGGCTGAAGCTTTCTTT,CASSRSLAEAFF
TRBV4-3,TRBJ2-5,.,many,TGCGCCAGCAGCCAATTAGGGACTGGACAAGAGACCCAGTACTTC,CASSQLGTGQETQYF
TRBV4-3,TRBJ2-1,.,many,TGCGCCAGCAGCCAAGATGACCTGGAAAAGCAGTTCTTC,CASSQDDLEKQFF
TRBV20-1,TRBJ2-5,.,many,TGCAGTGCTAGTCGACAGCACCAAGAGACCCAGTACTTC,CSASRQHQETQYF
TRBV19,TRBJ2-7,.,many,TGTGCCAGTAGTATGAATAATGCCTACGAGCAGTACTTC,CASSMNNAYEQYF
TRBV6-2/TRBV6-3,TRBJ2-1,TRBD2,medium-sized,TGTGCCAGCAGACTTCTAGCGGTGAGACACAATGAGCAGTTCTTC,CASRLLAVRHNEQFF
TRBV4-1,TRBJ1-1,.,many,TGCGCCAGCAGCAAAAGCCCCGGGGGAAGCACTGAAGCTTTCTTT,CASSKSPGGSTEAFF
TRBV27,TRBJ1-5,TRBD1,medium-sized,TGTGCCAGCAGTCCCTGGACAGGAGGGGAGAATCAGCCCCAGCATTTT,CASSPWTGGENQPQHF
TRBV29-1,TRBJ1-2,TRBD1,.,TGCAGCGTCGAGATTACGGGACAGGGGGATGACTACACCTTC,CSVEITGQGDDYTF
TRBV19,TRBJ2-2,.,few,TGTGCCAGTAGTCCTATGTGGACCGGGGAGCTGTTTTTT,CASSPMWTGELFF
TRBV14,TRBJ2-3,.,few,TGTGCCAGCAGCCAAGATCCCGAAAGTACGCAGTATTTT,CASSQDPESTQYF
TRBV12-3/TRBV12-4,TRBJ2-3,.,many,TGTGCCAGCAGTTTAGGGACTTACCACGGCACAGATACGCAGTATTTT,CASSLGTYHGTDTQYF
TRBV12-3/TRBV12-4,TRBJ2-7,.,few,TGTGCCAGCAGTTTAGGGATCTACTACGAGCAGTACTTC,CASSLGIYYEQYF
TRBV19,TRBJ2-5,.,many,TGTGCCAGAGAAGGGTGGGATGAAGAGACCCAGTACTTC,CAREGWDEETQYF
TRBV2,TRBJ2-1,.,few,TGTGCCAGCGGGGTATACAATGAGCAGTTCTTC,CASGVYNEQFF
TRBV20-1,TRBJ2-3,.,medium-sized,TGCAGTGCTAGCCCCGGGCCGACAGGCGATACGCAGTATTTT,CSASPGPTGDTQYF
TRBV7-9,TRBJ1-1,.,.,TGTGCCAGCAGACTCGGTTCCAGACAGTTCGAGAACACTGAAGCTTTCTTT,CASRLGSRQFENTEAFF
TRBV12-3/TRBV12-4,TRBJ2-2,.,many,TGTGCCAGCAGCCCCCATGACACCGGGGAGCTGTTTTTT,CASSPHDTGELFF
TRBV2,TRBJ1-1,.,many,TGTGCCAGCAGTGTAAAAGGGGACACTGAAGCTTTCTTT,CASSVKGDTEAFF
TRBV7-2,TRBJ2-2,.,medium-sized,TGTGCCAGCAGATCACAGGGTGGTCGGGTCGGGGAGCTGTTTTTT,CASRSQGGRVGELFF
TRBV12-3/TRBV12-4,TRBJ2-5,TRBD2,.,TGTGCCAGCGGTTTACGGGAGGCCCCGCAAGAGACCCAGTACTTC,CASGLREAPQETQYF
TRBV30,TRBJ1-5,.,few,TGTGCCTGGAACCACCCGGGTAGCAATCAGCCCCAGCATTTT,CAWNHPGSNQPQHF
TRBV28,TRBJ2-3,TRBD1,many,TGTGCCAGCAGTTGGAAGGGACAGGATAGCACAGATACGCAGTATTTT,CASSWKGQDSTDTQYF
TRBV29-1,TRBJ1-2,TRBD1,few,TGCAGCGTTCCGGGACAGGGGGTCTATGGCTACACCTTC,CSVPGQGVYGYTF
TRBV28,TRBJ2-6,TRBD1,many,TGTGCCAGCGCCCCGCCGACAGGGATGATGAGCTCTGGGGCCAACGTCCTGACTTTC,CASAPPTGMMSSGANVLTF
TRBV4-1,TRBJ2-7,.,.,TGCGCCAGCAGCCAGCATCAACCGGGACACCCGACCTACGAGCAGTGCTTC,CASSQHQPGHPTYEQCF
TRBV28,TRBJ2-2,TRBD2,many,TGTGCCAGCAGCCTTCAGACTAGCGGAGTCACCGGGGAGCTGTTTTTT,CASSLQTSGVTGELFF
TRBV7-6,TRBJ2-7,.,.,TGTGCCAGCAGCTTATCGGGGAACACCTACGAGCAGCACTTC,CASSLSGNTYEQHF
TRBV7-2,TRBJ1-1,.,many,TGTGCCAGCAGCTTTAGGACAGAAAGGGTAACTTTCTTT,CASSFRTERVTFF